The T cell receptor (beta chain) described here comes from a study of T cell repertoires in cytomegalovirus infection. The wider study: Both recently identified HLA-C-restricted and well-studied HLA-B-restricted CMV epitopes were used in the study. A matching HLA type, together with CMV infection, was signaled by public TCR beta signatures.

The CDR3 runs to 15 residues. With V trimmed by 1 base and J by 3 bases, 1 base remained unmatched. Looked up from germline, CDR1 is MGHRA and CDR2 is YSYEKL. TCRdb reprocessed the reads via MiXCR and lists one record per CDR3 protein. Here the sample spans 450,000 to 600,000 distinct CDR3 sequences, about 39% being singletons. Overall study findings and caveats: CMV carriers with the relevant HLA were identified by cumulative public TCR beta family frequency. There were HLA-C-restricted CMV-specific TCR beta clonotypes dominating the ex vivo response.

Turning to this clonotype: What it binds is not known.

The chain links TRBV4-1 to TRBJ2-5; the match to TRBD2 covers 11 bases. Sample: cultured PBMCs, taken from culture after CMV antigen stimulation. This receptor was taken from a human donor in good health (CMV status not recorded). Some clones in this sample may be carry-over from other donors' samples. CDR3 sequence reads: CASSQVGLAEETQYF. The CDR3 DNA follows: TGCGCCAGCAGCCAAGTGGGACTAGCGGAAGAGACCCAGTACTTC.